This TCR beta chain was found in a study of human T cells and chemical hapten exposure. The CDR3 consists of 16 residues. Germline lookup yields CDR1 MGHRA and CDR2 YSYEKL. V was trimmed by 1 base and J by 0 bases, leaving 12 bases between them. Each CDR3 protein is one row after TCRdb ran MiXCR on the RACE reads. The sample shows about 380,000 distinct CDR3 sequences, roughly 4.8% of them seen only once. Time point described: patch test 1, 2 weeks after DPC sensitization. This sample's treatment: therapeutic diphenylcyclopropenone sensitization with weekly scalp DPC. In its sample, this clonotype was seen many times.

The rearrangement links TRBV4-1 to TRBJ1-1; unclear D gene. Sequenced here: whole blood, sampled in connection with sensitization to the hapten diphenylcyclopropenone (DPC). The sequence was obtained from a woman aged 45-60 years with alopecia areata. Some clones in this sample may be carry-over from other donors' samples. CDR3 sequence reads: CASSQGAVAMNTEAFF. The CDR3 coding sequence is TGCGCCAGCAGCCAAGGCGCGGTGGCAATGAACACTGAAGCTTTCTTT.